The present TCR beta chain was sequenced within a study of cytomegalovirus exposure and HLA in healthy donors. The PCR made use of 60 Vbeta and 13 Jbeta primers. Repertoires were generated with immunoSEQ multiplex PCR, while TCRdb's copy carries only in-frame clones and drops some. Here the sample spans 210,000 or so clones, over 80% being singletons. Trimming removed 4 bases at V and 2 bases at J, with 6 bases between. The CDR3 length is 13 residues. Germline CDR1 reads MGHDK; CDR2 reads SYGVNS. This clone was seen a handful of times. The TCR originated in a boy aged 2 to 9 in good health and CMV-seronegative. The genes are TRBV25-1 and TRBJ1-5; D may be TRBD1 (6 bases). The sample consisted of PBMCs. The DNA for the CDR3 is TGTGCCAGCAGTGGGACAGGCAATCAGCCCCAGCATTTT. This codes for CASSGTGNQPQHF.